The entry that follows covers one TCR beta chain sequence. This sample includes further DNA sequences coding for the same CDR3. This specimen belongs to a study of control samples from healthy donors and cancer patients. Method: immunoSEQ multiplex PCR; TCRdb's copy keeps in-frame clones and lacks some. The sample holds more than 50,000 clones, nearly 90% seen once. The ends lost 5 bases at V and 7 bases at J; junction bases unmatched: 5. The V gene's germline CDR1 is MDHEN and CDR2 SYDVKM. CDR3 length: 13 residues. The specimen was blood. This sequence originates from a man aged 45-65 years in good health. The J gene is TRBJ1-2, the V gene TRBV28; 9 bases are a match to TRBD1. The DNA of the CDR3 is TGTGCCAGCAGTCGACAGGGGGTGGGTGGCTACACCTTC. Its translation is CASSRQGVGGYTF.